These T cell receptor beta chains were read from a single sample in a study of T cells in localized non-small cell lung cancer. Some clones are missing from TCRdb's copy, which holds only in-frame ones; the method was immunoSEQ multiplex PCR. In the table there are tens of thousands of clones, just under 80% of which are singletons. The sample here was peripheral blood, taken before any cancer treatment. These TCRs come from a male donor older than 55 with stage II squamous cell lung carcinoma. Each CDR3 is given with its conserved first and last residue. Fields, in order: clone size, V gene, D gene, J gene, CDR3 DNA, CDR3 protein. A D gene is named only where the DNA matches it firmly. Not every row has a clone size; where given, it reads once, few, many or a size class.

.	TRBV25-1	.	TRBJ1-2	TGTGCCAGCAGTCCCCCAGGGCGGTCCGGCTACACCTTC	CASSPPGRSGYTF
.	TRBV6-8	.	TRBJ2-7	TGTGCCAGCAGTTACCCCAGGGGGGCGTACTTC	CASSYPRGAYF
.	TRBV14	.	TRBJ1-6	TGTGCCAGCAGCCAAGTAGTGTCAGGGGTCTCCTATAATTCACCCCTCCACTTT	CASSQVVSGVSYNSPLHF
.	TRBV9	.	TRBJ1-4	TGTGCCAGCAGCGCCACCATCGGACTGACCGGGAATGAAAAACTGTTTTTT	CASSATIGLTGNEKLFF
.	TRBV11-2	.	TRBJ1-1	TGTGCCAGCAGCTTAGATCCAGGGGCCACTGAAGCTTTCTTT	CASSLDPGATEAFF
.	TRBV4-3	.	TRBJ2-7	TGCGCCAGCAGCCAAGCTAAGGGGCCCTCCTACGAGCAGTACTTC	CASSQAKGPSYEQYF
.	TRBV11-1	.	TRBJ1-1	TGTGCCAGCAACTCGGGGGTTGCTGAAGCTTTCTTT	CASNSGVAEAFF
.	TRBV9	TRBD2	TRBJ2-1	TGTGCCAGCAGCGTGGGAGCGGGGGTACAAAATGAGCAGTTCTTC	CASSVGAGVQNEQFF
.	TRBV7-3	.	TRBJ1-2	TGTGCCAGCACCCCCGACCTCGGTTTCTATGGCTACACCTTC	CASTPDLGFYGYTF
.	TRBV5-1	TRBD2	TRBJ2-1	TGCGCCAGCAGCTTGGGGGCGGGGGGTCTTAATGAGCAGTTCTTC	CASSLGAGGLNEQFF
.	TRBV6-1	TRBD2	TRBJ2-1	TGTGCCAGCAGTGCCGTGGGACTAGCTAATTACAATGAGCAGTTCTTC	CASSAVGLANYNEQFF
.	TRBV30	.	TRBJ1-6	TGTGCCTGGAGTGTAAGGGGAGGACAGATCAATTCACCCCTCCACTTT	CAWSVRGGQINSPLHF
.	TRBV28	.	TRBJ2-7	TGTGCCAGCAGTTTTACGTGGGGGGACTACGAGCAGTACTTC	CASSFTWGDYEQYF
.	TRBV2	.	TRBJ2-7	TGTGCCAGCAGTGCTGGACTGGGTAGCTACGAGCAGTACTTC	CASSAGLGSYEQYF
.	TRBV13	.	TRBJ2-7	TGTGCCAGCAGCGCCCTGGGGGCTTCCTACGAGCAGTACTTC	CASSALGASYEQYF
.	TRBV2	TRBD1	TRBJ1-2	TGTGCCAGCACTCCCGGGACAGGGGGCTATGGCTACACCTTC	CASTPGTGGYGYTF
.	TRBV5-1	.	TRBJ1-2	TGCGCCAGCAGCGCCGGGACACAGAACTATGGCTACACCTTC	CASSAGTQNYGYTF
.	TRBV7-9	.	TRBJ1-4	TGTGCCAGCAGCCCACCAGGGAGGGCTAATGAAAAACTGTTTTTT	CASSPPGRANEKLFF
once	TRBV29-1	.	TRBJ2-7	TGCAGCGCCGATCTGGGGGGTCTCTACCACGAGCAGTACTTC	CSADLGGLYHEQYF
.	TRBV2	TRBD1	TRBJ1-1	TGTGCCAGCTGGGACAGTTTCTCCAATAAGGACACTGAAGCTTTCTTT	CASWDSFSNKDTEAFF
once	TRBV7-9	.	TRBJ2-5	TGTGCCAGCAGCTCTAGGGGGTCGGCCGACGCACCCCAAGAGACCCAGTACTTC	CASSSRGSADAPQETQYF
once	TRBV28	TRBD2	TRBJ2-1	TGTGCCAGCAGTTCGGGGGGTATCTCCTACAATGAGCAGTTCTTC	CASSSGGISYNEQFF
.	TRBV14	TRBD1	TRBJ2-2	TGTGCCAGCAGCCTCAAGACAGGGTTGAACACCGGGGAGCTGTTTTTT	CASSLKTGLNTGELFF
.	TRBV19	TRBD1	TRBJ2-5	TGTGCCAGTAGCTCCGGGGCAGGGGGCGCAGGGGAGACCCAGTACTTC	CASSSGAGGAGETQYF
once	TRBV28	.	TRBJ2-4	TGTGCCAGCAGTTTAGAGGGACTAGCCAAAAACATTCAGTACTTC	CASSLEGLAKNIQYF
.	TRBV11-3	.	TRBJ2-1	TGTGCCAGCAGCTTATGGGCAGGAGGGGTAAATGAGCAGTTCTTC	CASSLWAGGVNEQFF